A selection of T cell receptor beta chains follows, all from one sample in a study of glioma-infiltrating T cells. TCRdb redid the calling of the multiplex PCR reads with MiXCR, one entry per CDR3 protein. The table includes over 80,000 distinct CDR3 sequences, roughly 40% detected once. Sequences were obtained from glioma tissue, nonneoplastic brain tissue, or PBMCs (not recorded which). These receptors were collected from a human donor with low-grade glioma or glioblastoma, undergoing nonglioma brain surgery, or in good health (not recorded which). The CDR3 runs from the conserved cysteine through the conserved F or W. D genes are given only for firm matches. Clone size, where shown, is once, few, many, or a class for clones that have expanded.

J	size	D	V	DNA	CDR3
TRBJ2-7	many	.	TRBV2	TGTGCCAGCATGCTCTCCTACGAGCAGTACTTC	CASMLSYEQYF
TRBJ2-3	many	.	TRBV6-1	TGTGCCAGCAGACCCATTAGCACAGATACGCAGTATTTT	CASRPISTDTQYF
TRBJ2-7	many	.	TRBV7-2	TGTGCCAGCAAACAGGGAGGCGGCTACTCCTACGAGCAGTACTTC	CASKQGGGYSYEQYF
TRBJ2-7	many	TRBD2	TRBV19	TGTGCCAGTCGGAGACTAGCGGGGGGGATCTACGAGCAGTACTTC	CASRRLAGGIYEQYF
TRBJ2-7	many	.	TRBV25-1	TGTGCCAGCTCTGTAGGGGACCTCTACGAGCAGTACTTC	CASSVGDLYEQYF
TRBJ1-6	many	TRBD1	TRBV6-1	TGTGCCAGCAGTACCGGGACAGGGAATAATTCACCCCTCCACTTT	CASSTGTGNNSPLHF
TRBJ2-3	.	TRBD2	TRBV4-2	TGTGCCAGCAGCCAAGTACTAGCGGATAGCAAAGATACACAGTATTTT	CASSQVLADSKDTQYF
TRBJ2-1	.	TRBD1	TRBV4-1	TGCGCCAGCAGCCCCGGGACAGGTACGAATGAGCAGTTCTTC	CASSPGTGTNEQFF
TRBJ1-1	.	.	TRBV27	TGTGCCAGCAGTAACCGGGGGCCCGGGAACACTGAAGCTTTCTTT	CASSNRGPGNTEAFF
TRBJ1-1	many	TRBD1	TRBV19	TGTGCCAGTAGTTGGGGAGGGGGCGCCGGTATCACTGAAGCTTTCTTT	CASSWGGGAGITEAFF
TRBJ1-2	many	.	TRBV20-1	TGCAGTGCTAGAGCGGACAATGGCTACACCTTC	CSARADNGYTF
TRBJ2-3	many	.	TRBV11-2	TGTGCCAGCAGCGGGGACTTTCCAGGCCCAGATACGCAGTATTTT	CASSGDFPGPDTQYF
TRBJ2-7	many	TRBD1	TRBV20-1	TGCAGTGCCAATCGGAGGGGACAGGCCTACGAGCAGTACTTC	CSANRRGQAYEQYF
TRBJ2-2	many	.	TRBV7-8	TGTGCCAGCAGCTTAGTGCAGGCGAACACCGGGGAGCTGTTTTTT	CASSLVQANTGELFF
TRBJ1-1	many	.	TRBV28	TGTGCCAGCACCAAACAGGGAGGGACGTTCACTGAAGCTTTCTTT	CASTKQGGTFTEAFF
TRBJ1-1	many	.	TRBV9	TGTGCCAGCAGCGTAGTCGCGGGCACTGAAGCTTTCTTT	CASSVVAGTEAFF
TRBJ2-6	many	.	TRBV19	TGTGCCAGTAAGTTACGGGGCGTCAGCGCTGGGGCCAACGTCCTGACTTTC	CASKLRGVSAGANVLTF
TRBJ2-3	many	.	TRBV7-3	TGTGCCAGCAGCTCAAACCGGGGGTATACGCAGTATTTT	CASSSNRGYTQYF
TRBJ2-3	.	.	TRBV7-2	TGTGCCAGCAGCTCCAATGGACCATCGGATACGCAGTATTTT	CASSSNGPSDTQYF
TRBJ2-1	many	TRBD2	TRBV20-1	TGCAGTGCTAATAGCGGGAGTTTAAATGAGCAGTTCTTC	CSANSGSLNEQFF
TRBJ1-3	many	.	TRBV11-2	TGTGCCAGCAGCATAAACGGTGACCGGCTCGGAAACACCATATATTTT	CASSINGDRLGNTIYF
TRBJ2-2	many	.	TRBV20-1	TGCAGTGCTAGTGATGTAGCGAGGAACACCGGGGAGCTGTTTTTT	CSASDVARNTGELFF
TRBJ2-1	.	.	TRBV5-4	TGTGCCAGCAGCCGGCGGGCTAGCAGGCGTGGTAATGAGCAGTTCTTC	CASSRRASRRGNEQFF
TRBJ2-7	many	.	TRBV4-2	TGTGCCAGCAGCCAAGATGGTGTAGGGGACGAGCAGTACTTC	CASSQDGVGDEQYF
TRBJ1-1	.	.	TRBV29-1	TGCAGCGTTCGGTCGGGGGAAATGAACGCTGAAGCTTTCTTT	CSVRSGEMNAEAFF
TRBJ1-1	.	.	TRBV6-4	TGTCCCAGCAGTGGCAATCGGGGTTACAAAGCTTTCTTT	CPSSGNRGYKAFF
TRBJ2-5	many	TRBD2	TRBV6-1	TGTGCCAGCAGTGTTCTGGGGGACGGGGGGGAGACCCAGTACTTC	CASSVLGDGGETQYF
TRBJ2-3	many	.	TRBV12-3/TRBV12-4	TGTGCCAGCAAAGTCATAGATACGCAGTATTTT	CASKVIDTQYF
TRBJ2-7	.	TRBD1	TRBV28	TGTGCCAGCAGTGGGGACAGGGGAACCTACGAGCAGTACTTC	CASSGDRGTYEQYF
TRBJ2-3	many	TRBD2	TRBV11-2	TGTGCCAGCAGCTTATATTGGACTAGCGGGGCGTCTAGCACAGATACGCAGTATTTT	CASSLYWTSGASSTDTQYF
TRBJ2-2	many	.	TRBV15	TGTGCCACCAGCAGGGACAAACTTTACACCGGGGAGCTGTTTTTT	CATSRDKLYTGELFF
TRBJ1-1	many	TRBD1	TRBV9	TGTGCCAGCAGCGCCAACCAAGACAGGGGGACCCGGGAAGCTTTCTTT	CASSANQDRGTREAFF
TRBJ2-2	few	.	TRBV5-1	TGCGCCAGCAGCTTGAGGAGGGCAAACACCGGGGAGCTGTTTTTT	CASSLRRANTGELFF
TRBJ2-1	.	TRBD2	TRBV6-6	TGTGCCAGCAATAAGGAGGGACTAGCAGGAGTCCCCAACAATGAGCAGTTCTTC	CASNKEGLAGVPNNEQFF
TRBJ2-7	many	TRBD1	TRBV10-3	TGTGCCATCAGTTGGACAGGGGACGAGCAGTACTTC	CAISWTGDEQYF
TRBJ2-7	many	TRBD1	TRBV5-1	TGCGCCAGCAGCTCCTCCGGGACAGGGGGTAACTACGAGCAGTACTTC	CASSSSGTGGNYEQYF
TRBJ2-5	.	.	TRBV15	TGTGCCACCAGCAGACTACCGGGAGTGGAACAAGAGGCCCAGTACTTC	CATSRLPGVEQEAQYF
TRBJ2-7	many	.	TRBV29-1	TGCAGCGTTGATGACCGTGGCCGAACCTACGAGCAGTACTTC	CSVDDRGRTYEQYF